These 17 T cell receptor beta chains were sequenced from one sample in a study of T-cell memory formation after mild COVID-19. TCRdb processed the 5' RACE reads anew with MiXCR; each CDR3 protein has one entry. The sample includes over 250,000 distinct CDR3 sequences, roughly 15% of them seen just once. The sample consisted of PBMCs or a T cell subset sorted from them (not recorded which). The receptors originated from a man between 18 and 35 years old who had mild COVID-19 (a few samples of this study predate the infection). Cell type and time point are not known.

This chain joins TRBV11-2 and TRBJ2-7, with 7 bases matching TRBD1. This CDR3 spans 14 amino acids. After removal of 7 bases from V and 1 base from J, the junction contained 7 bases not matched to a gene. The germline CDR1 and CDR2 sequences are SGHAT and FQNNGV. This CDR3 is CASMGTDFSYEQYV. The CDR3 DNA sequence: TGTGCCAGCATGGGGACAGACTTTTCCTACGAGCAGTACGTC.

For the CDR3, the DNA is TGTGCCAGCAGCCAAGATCCCAGCGGGGGGGGTAGGGATACGCAGTATTTT. Translation: CASSQDPSGGGRDTQYF. The V gene is TRBV3-1, the J gene TRBJ2-3, with TRBD2 matching 10 bases. Looked up from germline, CDR1 is LGHDT and CDR2 is YNNKEL (reference sequence). V shed 0 bases and J 6 bases; nucleotides not matched to a gene: 9. The CDR3 contains 17 residues.

This clonotype has just a few counts. The chain is built from TRBV20-1 and TRBJ2-7; 10 positions agree with TRBD1. From germline, CDR1 is DFQATT and CDR2 SNEGSKA (reference sequence). The CDR3 contains 14 residues. V lost 3 bases and J lost 6; bases outside the gene matches: 8. CDR3 sequence (DNA): TGCAGTGCTAGGACCGGGACAGGGGCTCCCGAGCAGTACTTC. Its translation: CSARTGTGAPEQYF.

The chain recombines TRBV7-8 with TRBJ1-2; perhaps TRBD1 as D (6 bases). The CDR3 has 13 amino acids. Per germline, CDR1 SGHVS and CDR2 FQNEAQ. The V and J ends lost 5 bases and 7 bases respectively, with 14 bases between them. The DNA for the CDR3 is TGTGCCAGCAGCCGGACAGCGGCGGGTGGCTACACCTTC. It yields the protein CASSRTAAGGYTF. Full variable domain (outside the CDR3, taken from reference TRBV7-8 and TRBJ1-2): GAGVSQSPRYKVAKRGQDVALRCDPISGHVSLFWYQQALGQGPEFLTYFQNEAQLDKSGLPSDRFFAERPEGSVSTLKIQRTQQEDSAVYLCASSRTAAGGYTFGSGTRLTVV.

This clonotype was seen a handful of times. The genes are TRBV10-1 and TRBJ2-1, with 9 bases fitting TRBD2. Germline-derived CDR1 and CDR2 are WNHNN and SYGVQD (reference sequence). The CDR3 runs 14 residues. V was pared by 6 bases and J by 8 bases, with 8 bases of the junction left unmatched. CDR3 in amino acids: CASSLRGGPDEQFF. In nucleotides, the CDR3 is TGCGCCAGCAGCTTGCGGGGGGGCCCTGATGAGCAGTTCTTC.

This clonotype was observed at least ten times. The chain employs TRBV15 and TRBJ1-2, with D hard to call. Per the germline V gene, CDR1 is LNHNV and CDR2 is YYDKDF (reference sequence). Trimming took off 0 bases at V and 7 bases at J, with 12 bases between the two ends. This CDR3 has 14 amino acids. In nucleotides, the CDR3 is TGTGCCACCAGCAGAGATTTGGGCCCCCCTGGCTACACCTTC. Its translation: CATSRDLGPPGYTF.

This clonotype was picked up many times. V is TRBV7-2 and J is TRBJ2-3; perhaps TRBD2 as D (6 bases). The germline V and J ends were trimmed by 1 base and 3 bases, with 11 bases remaining between them. This CDR3 spans 15 amino acids. CDR1 is SGHTA, CDR2 FQGNSA, per germline. This CDR3 is CASSLVRGGTDTQYF. DNA for the CDR3: TGTGCCAGCAGCTTAGTTAGGGGAGGAACAGATACGCAGTATTTT. Together with reference TRBV7-2 and TRBJ2-3, the CDR3 gives the full variable domain: GAGVSQSPSNKVTEKGKDVELRCDPISGHTALYWYRQSLGQGLEFLIYFQGNSAPDKSGLPSDRFSAERTGGSVSTLTIQRTQQEDSAVYLCASSLVRGGTDTQYFGPGTRLTVL.

The chain links TRBV5-5 to TRBJ2-1; D is ambiguous. Deletions cut 2 bases from V and 1 base from J, with 10 bases between. This CDR3 has 15 residues. In germline, CDR1 is SGHKS, CDR2 YYEKEE (reference sequence). CDR3 coding DNA: TGTGCCAGCAGCTTATTGGGCGATTCCTACAATGAGCAGTTCTTC. Protein sequence: CASSLLGDSYNEQFF.

This clonotype was seen a few times. The chain is built from TRBV6-6 and TRBJ2-3; D possibly matches TRBD1 or TRBD2 (5 bases each). V was clipped by 6 bases and J by 0 bases, with 19 bases between them. Germline lookup yields CDR1 MNHNY and CDR2 SVGAGI (reference sequence). The CDR3 length is 17 residues. The CDR3 reads CASRPQQGTASTDTQYF. In DNA form, the CDR3 reads TGTGCCAGCAGGCCTCAACAAGGGACGGCGAGCACAGATACGCAGTATTTT.

The rearrangement links TRBV20-1 to TRBJ2-1; D remains ambiguous. This CDR3 has 15 amino acids. Germline lookup yields CDR1 DFQATT and CDR2 SNEGSKA (reference sequence). The V end lost 0 bases, the J end lost 0 bases, and 9 bases lay between the germline ends. The CDR3 here is CSAREAGSSYNEQFF. CDR3 sequence (DNA): TGCAGTGCTAGAGAAGCTGGAAGCTCCTACAATGAGCAGTTCTTC.

This clonotype was seen only a few times. The rearrangement uses TRBV6-6 and TRBJ1-1; 9 bases are a match to TRBD1. This CDR3 comprises 15 residues. The V gene end was trimmed by 5 bases and the J gene end by 5 bases; junction bases not matched to a gene: 9. In germline, CDR1 is MNHNY, CDR2 SVGAGI (reference sequence). The CDR3 sequence: CASSTPGTGPTEAFF. CDR3 nucleotides: TGTGCCAGCAGTACCCCCGGGACAGGGCCAACTGAAGCTTTCTTT.

The chain joins TRBV6-6 to TRBJ2-3; weak D call: TRBD2 (5 bases). V dropped 7 bases and J dropped 7 bases, with 18 bases sitting between them. The V gene's germline CDR1 is MNHNY and CDR2 SVGAGI (reference sequence). The CDR3 has 14 residues. The CDR3 reads CASTPSQPRNTQYF. In nucleotides, the CDR3 is TGTGCCAGCACACCTAGCCAACCGAGGAATACGCAGTATTTT.

This clonotype was counted a few times. The chain couples TRBV4-1 to TRBJ1-6; 8 bases line up with TRBD1. Germline CDR1 and CDR2: MGHRA and YSYEKL. CDR3 size: 17 residues. Trimming removed 4 bases from V and 5 bases from J; junction bases left unmatched: 10. DNA for the CDR3: TGCGCCAGCAGCCGCTACGGACAGGGCCGAGATAATTCACCCCTCCACTTT. Protein: CASSRYGQGRDNSPLHF.

This clonotype was found a few times. The chain carries TRBV12-3 or TRBV12-4 and TRBJ1-2; 8 bases align to TRBD1. J gave up 6 bases and V 4 bases, and 1 base lay outside the gene matches. This CDR3 comprises 12 residues. The CDR3 nucleotides read TGTGCCAGCAGTTGGACAGGGCATGGCTACACCTTC. Amino acids: CASSWTGHGYTF.

The gene calls are TRBV4-3 and TRBJ1-1; maybe TRBD1 (6 bases). In germline, CDR1 is LGHNA, CDR2 YSLEER. The CDR3 extends over 18 amino acids. Deletions cut 0 bases from V and 4 bases from J, with 21 bases between. For the CDR3, the DNA is TGCGCCAGCAGCCAAGATATTGTTAGAACAGGGCTGGGCACTGAAGCTTTCTTT. This translates into CASSQDIVRTGLGTEAFF.

This sequence joins TRBV7-2 and TRBJ1-1; D unresolved. Deletions cut 5 bases from V and 5 bases from J, with 9 bases between. The CDR3 sequence is 12 residues long. Germline V gene sequence: CDR1 SGHTA, CDR2 FQGNSA. The CDR3 sequence: CASSLSRTEAFF. CDR3 nucleotides: TGTGCCAGCAGCCTATCTCGGACTGAAGCTTTCTTT.

V and J are TRBV19 and TRBJ1-1; no reliable D call. V lost 5 bases to trimming and J lost 8 bases, with 9 bases between them. This CDR3 is built from 11 residues. Germline-derived CDR1 and CDR2 are LNHDA and SQIVND (reference sequence). The CDR3 region is CASSVGREAFF. The DNA for the CDR3 is TGTGCCAGTAGTGTGGGCAGGGAAGCTTTCTTT.